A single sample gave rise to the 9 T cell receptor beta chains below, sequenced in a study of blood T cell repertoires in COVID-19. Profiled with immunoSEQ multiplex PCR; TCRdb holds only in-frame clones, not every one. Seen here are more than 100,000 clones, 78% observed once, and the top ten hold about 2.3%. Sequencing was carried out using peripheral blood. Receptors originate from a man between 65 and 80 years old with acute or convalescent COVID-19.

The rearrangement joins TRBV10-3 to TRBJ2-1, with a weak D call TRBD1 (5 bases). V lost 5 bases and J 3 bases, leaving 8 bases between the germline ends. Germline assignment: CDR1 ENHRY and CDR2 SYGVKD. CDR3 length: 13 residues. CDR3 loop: CAISTTVYNEQFF. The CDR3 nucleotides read TGTGCCATCAGTACGACAGTCTACAATGAGCAGTTCTTC.

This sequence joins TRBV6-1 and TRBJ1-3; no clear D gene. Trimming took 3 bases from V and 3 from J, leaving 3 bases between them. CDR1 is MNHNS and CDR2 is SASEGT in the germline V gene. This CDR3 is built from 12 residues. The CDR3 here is CASSDLGNTIYF. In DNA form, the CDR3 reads TGTGCCAGCAGTGATCTTGGAAACACCATATATTTT.

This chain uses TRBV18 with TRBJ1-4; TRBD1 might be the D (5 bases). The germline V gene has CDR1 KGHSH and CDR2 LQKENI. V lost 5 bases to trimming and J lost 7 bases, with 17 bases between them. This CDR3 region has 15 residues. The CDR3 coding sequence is TGTGCCAGCTCAGAATGGGGGGGGATCCGTGAAAAACTGTTTTTT. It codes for CASSEWGGIREKLFF.

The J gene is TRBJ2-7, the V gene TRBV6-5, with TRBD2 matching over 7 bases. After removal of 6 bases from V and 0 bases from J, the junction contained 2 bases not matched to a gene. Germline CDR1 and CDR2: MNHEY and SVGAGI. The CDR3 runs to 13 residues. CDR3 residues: CASRGGDSYEQYF. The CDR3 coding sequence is TGTGCCAGCAGGGGGGGGGACTCCTACGAGCAGTACTTC.

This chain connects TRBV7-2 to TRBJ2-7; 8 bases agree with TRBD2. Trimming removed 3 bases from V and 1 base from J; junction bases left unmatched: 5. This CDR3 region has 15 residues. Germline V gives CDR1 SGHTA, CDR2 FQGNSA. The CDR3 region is CASSFGLAFSYEQYF. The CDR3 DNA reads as TGTGCCAGCAGCTTCGGACTAGCTTTTTCCTACGAGCAGTACTTC.

The CDR3 DNA follows: TGTGCCAGTAGTCTCATACTTACCGGGACAGGGGGCACTGGCTACACCTTC. This encodes CASSLILTGTGGTGYTF. The chain carries TRBV19 and TRBJ1-2; 12 nucleotides agree with TRBD1. With 5 bases clipped from V and 7 bases from J, the junction kept 14 bases outside the gene matches. Germline loops: CDR1 LNHDA, CDR2 SQIVND (reference sequence). This CDR3 is 17 amino acids long.

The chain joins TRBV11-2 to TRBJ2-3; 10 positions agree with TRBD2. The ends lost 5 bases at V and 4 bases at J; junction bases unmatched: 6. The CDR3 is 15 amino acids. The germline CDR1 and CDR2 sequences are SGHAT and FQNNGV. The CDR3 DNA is TGTGCCAGCAGCCCCGGGACTAGCGTTTCAGATACGCAGTATTTT. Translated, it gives CASSPGTSVSDTQYF.

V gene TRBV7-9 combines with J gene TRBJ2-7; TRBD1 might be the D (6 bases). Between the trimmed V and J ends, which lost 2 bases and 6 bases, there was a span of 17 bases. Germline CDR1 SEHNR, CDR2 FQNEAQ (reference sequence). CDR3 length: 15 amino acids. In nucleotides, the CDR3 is TGTGCCAGCAGCTTACCGACAGGCCTTCCCTTCGAGCAGTACTTC. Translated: CASSLPTGLPFEQYF.

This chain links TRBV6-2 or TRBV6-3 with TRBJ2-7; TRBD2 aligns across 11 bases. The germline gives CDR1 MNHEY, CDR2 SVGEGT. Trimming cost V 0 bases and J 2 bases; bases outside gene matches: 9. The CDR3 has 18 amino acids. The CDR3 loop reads CASSYSIASGGPAYEQYF. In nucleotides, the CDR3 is TGTGCCAGCAGTTACTCGATCGCTAGCGGGGGGCCGGCCTACGAGCAGTACTTC.